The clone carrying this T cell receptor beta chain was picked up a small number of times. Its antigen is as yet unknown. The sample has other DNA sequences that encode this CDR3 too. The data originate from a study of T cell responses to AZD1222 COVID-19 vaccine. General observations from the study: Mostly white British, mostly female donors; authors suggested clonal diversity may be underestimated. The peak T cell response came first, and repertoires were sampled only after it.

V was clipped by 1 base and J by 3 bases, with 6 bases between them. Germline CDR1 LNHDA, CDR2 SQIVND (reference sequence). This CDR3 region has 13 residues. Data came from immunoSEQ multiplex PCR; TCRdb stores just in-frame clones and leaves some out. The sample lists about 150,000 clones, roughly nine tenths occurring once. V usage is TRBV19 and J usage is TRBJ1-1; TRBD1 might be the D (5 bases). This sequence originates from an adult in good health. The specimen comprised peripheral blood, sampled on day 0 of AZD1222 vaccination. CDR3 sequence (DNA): TGTGCCAGTAGTATAGCCAGGGACACTGAAGCTTTCTTT. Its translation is CASSIARDTEAFF.